This passage covers 2 T cell receptor beta chains from one sample sequenced in a study of T cell responses to AZD1222 COVID-19 vaccine. Using immunoSEQ multiplex PCR, the repertoire was profiled, and TCRdb retains in-frame clones only, with some absent. The table records 130,000 or so clones, 75% to 85% of them present only once. The sample consisted of peripheral blood, taken 28 days after the second AZD1222 dose. The source of these receptors is an adult who received the AZD1222 COVID-19 vaccine.

This clone was seen a few times. Other DNA sequences in this sample translate to the same CDR3. V gene TRBV6-2 or TRBV6-3 combines with J gene TRBJ1-1; tentative D call: TRBD1 (6 bases). Trimming took off 4 bases at V and 1 base at J, with 13 bases between the two ends. There are 15 residues in the CDR3. Germline V CDR1 and CDR2: MNHEY, SVGEGT. The CDR3 reads CASSSRGGRNTEAFF. In nucleotides, the CDR3 is TGTGCCAGCAGTTCTAGAGGGGGAAGGAACACTGAAGCTTTCTTT.

The genes are TRBV10-2 and TRBJ2-3; tentatively, D is TRBD2 (6 bases). CDR1 is WSHSY and CDR2 is SAAADI in the germline V gene. Trimming took off 2 bases at V and 4 bases at J, with 13 bases between the two ends. The CDR3 sequence is 15 residues long. The CDR3 spells CASSELSGWADTQYF. The CDR3 DNA reads as TGCGCCAGCAGTGAGCTGAGCGGGTGGGCAGATACGCAGTATTTT.